Sequencing of this TCR beta chain was carried out in a study of blood T cell repertoires in COVID-19. Turning to the study itself: Sites across the United States, Italy and Spain contributed samples from acute and convalescent COVID-19. T cells, B-cell-depleted T cells, or PBMCs provided the cDNA or gDNA that served as material.

Sequencing used immunoSEQ multiplex PCR; TCRdb keeps in-frame clones, though not all of them. The data hold about 98,000 clones, with less than 85% observed a single time. V was pared by 0 bases and J by 5 bases, with 16 bases between. Germline lookup yields CDR1 ENHRY and CDR2 SYGVKD. The CDR3 is 16 residues long. The specimen was peripheral blood. The clonotype comes from a man aged 65 to 79 with active or convalescent COVID-19. This chain links TRBV10-3 with TRBJ2-5; perhaps TRBD1 as D (6 bases). DNA for the CDR3: TGTGCCATCAGTGAGTCGGGGGCAGGGAAATCGGAGACCCAGTACTTC. This sequence encodes CAISESGAGKSETQYF.